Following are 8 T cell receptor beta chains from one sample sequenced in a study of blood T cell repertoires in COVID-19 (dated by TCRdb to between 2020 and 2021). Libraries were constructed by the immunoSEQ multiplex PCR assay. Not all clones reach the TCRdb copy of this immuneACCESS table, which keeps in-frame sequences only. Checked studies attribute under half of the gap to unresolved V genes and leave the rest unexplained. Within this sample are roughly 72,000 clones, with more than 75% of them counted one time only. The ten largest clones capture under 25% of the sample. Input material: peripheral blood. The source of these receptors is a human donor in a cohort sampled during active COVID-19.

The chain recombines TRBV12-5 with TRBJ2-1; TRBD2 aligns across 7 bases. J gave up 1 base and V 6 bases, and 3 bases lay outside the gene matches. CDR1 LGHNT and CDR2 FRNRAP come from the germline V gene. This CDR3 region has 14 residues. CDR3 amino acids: CASGLAVSYNEQFF. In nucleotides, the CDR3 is TGTGCTAGTGGCCTAGCGGTATCCTACAATGAGCAGTTCTTC.

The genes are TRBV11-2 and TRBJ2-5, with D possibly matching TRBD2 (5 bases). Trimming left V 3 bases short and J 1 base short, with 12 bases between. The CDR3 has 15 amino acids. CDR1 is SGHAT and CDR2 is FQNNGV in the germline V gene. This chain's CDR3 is CASSLRARIQETQYF. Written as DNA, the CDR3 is TGTGCCAGCAGCTTGAGGGCGCGGATCCAAGAGACCCAGTACTTC.

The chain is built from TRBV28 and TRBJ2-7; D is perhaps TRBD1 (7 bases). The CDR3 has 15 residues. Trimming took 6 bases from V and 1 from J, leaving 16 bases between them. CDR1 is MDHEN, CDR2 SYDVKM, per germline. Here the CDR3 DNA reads TGTGCCAGCAGACCGTCGGCAGGGGGGTCCTACGAGCAGTACTTC. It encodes CASRPSAGGSYEQYF.

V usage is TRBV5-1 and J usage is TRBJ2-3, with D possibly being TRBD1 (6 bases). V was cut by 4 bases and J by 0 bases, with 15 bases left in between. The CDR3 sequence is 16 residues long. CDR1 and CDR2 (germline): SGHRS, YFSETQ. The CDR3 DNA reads TGCGCCAGCAGCCCGCAAGGACAGATAAGCACAGATACGCAGTATTTT. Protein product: CASSPQGQISTDTQYF.

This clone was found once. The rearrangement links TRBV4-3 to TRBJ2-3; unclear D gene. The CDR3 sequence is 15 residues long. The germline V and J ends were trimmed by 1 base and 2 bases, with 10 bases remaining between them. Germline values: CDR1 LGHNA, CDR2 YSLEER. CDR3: CASSQARGPTDTQYF. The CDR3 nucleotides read TGCGCCAGCAGCCAAGCGCGCGGCCCCACAGATACGCAGTATTTT.

The CDR3 DNA reads TGTGCCAGCCGCCCGGGGGGGACGGCAGATACGCAGTATTTT. This gives the protein CASRPGGTADTQYF. The chain couples TRBV18 to TRBJ2-3; 8 bases are shared with TRBD2. The CDR3 length is 14 residues. The junction had 8 bases not matched to a gene; V was cut back by 8 bases and J by 4 bases. Germline values: CDR1 KGHSH, CDR2 LQKENI.

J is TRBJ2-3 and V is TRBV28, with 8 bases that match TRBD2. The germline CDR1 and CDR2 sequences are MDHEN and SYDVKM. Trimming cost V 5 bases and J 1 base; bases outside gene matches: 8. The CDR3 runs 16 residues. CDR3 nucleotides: TGTGCCAGCAGTCTTTCGGGAGGGAGGGGCACAGATACGCAGTATTTT. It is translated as CASSLSGGRGTDTQYF.

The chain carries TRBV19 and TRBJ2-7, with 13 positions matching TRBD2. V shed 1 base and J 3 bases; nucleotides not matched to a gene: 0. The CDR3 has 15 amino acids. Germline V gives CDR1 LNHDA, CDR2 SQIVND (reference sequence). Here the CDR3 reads CASSIGTSGSYEQYF. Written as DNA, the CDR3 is TGTGCCAGTAGTATAGGGACTAGCGGGAGCTACGAGCAGTACTTC.